This TCR beta chain is from a study of T cell repertoires in cytomegalovirus infection. Study-level information: CMV epitopes that were recently identified and HLA-C-restricted were used alongside well-studied HLA-B-restricted ones. Based on public TCR beta signatures, there were indications of CMV infection and of a matching HLA type. Study-level results: In two of eight donors, the top clonotype was HLA-C-restricted CMV-specific. The cumulative frequency of public TCR beta families distinguished individuals who carried CMV together with the relevant HLA.

Via MiXCR, TCRdb re-called the reads, giving one row per CDR3 protein. The repertoire holds approximately 910,000 distinct CDR3 sequences, with less than 40% as singletons. Concerning this clonotype: Its specificity is not known. One end of the junction is discordant with germline, which a read error may explain.

Germline CDR1 is MNHEY and CDR2 is SMNVEV (reference sequence). The CDR3 loop spans 18 amino acids. Sequenced material: cultured CD8+ T cells from PBMCs, taken from culture after CMV antigen stimulation. The TCR comes from a human donor in good health (CMV status not recorded). Some clones in this sample may be carry-over from other donors' samples. V is TRBV27 and J is TRBJ2-3; 16 bases line up with TRBD2. Here the CDR3 reads CANSLSGTSGGATDTQYF. Here the CDR3 DNA reads TGTGCCAACAGTTTATCCGGGACTAGCGGGGGGGCTACAGATACGCAGTATTTT.